Listed below are T cell receptor beta chains from one sample, sequenced in a study of blood T cells in healthy people across ages. TCRdb independently ran MiXCR on the 5' RACE reads; one entry per CDR3 protein. The data hold roughly 1.4 million distinct CDR3 sequences, with almost 60% observed a single time. Sample: blood. Every receptor here comes from a man between 18 and 35 years old in good health. CDR3s include the opening cysteine and the closing phenylalanine or tryptophan. The D gene is left open where the match is weak. The size field is filled for only some rows; it gives once, few, many or a size class.

>TRBJ2-6|TRBV7-9|few|-
TGTGCCAGCAGCTCCCTTGGGAGCTCTGGGGCCAACGTCCTGACTTTC
CASSSLGSSGANVLTF
>TRBJ1-6|TRBV7-9|-|TRBD1
TGTGCCAGCAGCTCCGTCCAGGGGGCTGATTCACCCCTCCACTTT
CASSSVQGADSPLHF
>TRBJ1-2|TRBV6-6|once|TRBD1
TGTGCCAGCAGTGACGCCGGGACAGGATATGGCTACACCTTC
CASSDAGTGYGYTF
>TRBJ1-5|TRBV2|few|TRBD1
TGTGCCAGCAGCGAGGACAGGGGTACTCAGCCCCAGCATTTT
CASSEDRGTQPQHF
>TRBJ2-3|TRBV4-2|-|TRBD2
TGTGCCAGCAGCCAAGAGTTATTCTCGGCTAGCGGGGGGACCACAGATATGCAGTATTTT
CASSQELFSASGGTTDMQYF
>TRBJ2-3|TRBV5-1|-|-
TGCGCCAGCAGCTTGTACGGGGCAGCAGATACGCAGTATTTT
CASSLYGAADTQYF
>TRBJ2-5|TRBV12-3/TRBV12-4|few|-
TGTGCCAGCAGTCAGCTTCGAAAAAGGGACGCCCAAGAGACCCAGTACTTC
CASSQLRKRDAQETQYF
>TRBJ2-5|TRBV27|few|-
TGTGCCAGCAGCCCGGGATCTTGGGAGACCCAGTACTTC
CASSPGSWETQYF
>TRBJ2-5|TRBV7-7|once|TRBD2
TGTGCTAGCAGCTCCCAGACGACTAGCGGGGGGGAGACCCAGTACTTC
CASSSQTTSGGETQYF
>TRBJ1-5|TRBV12-3/TRBV12-4|many|-
TGTGCCAGCAGCAACCCGAATCAGCCCCAGCATTTT
CASSNPNQPQHF
>TRBJ2-7|TRBV4-2|-|-
TGTGCCAGCAGCCCCGGGGTGGGACTTTCCTACGAGCAGTACTTC
CASSPGVGLSYEQYF
>TRBJ2-1|TRBV6-5|few|-
TGTGCCAGCCGGCCCAGGCGCAACAATGAGCAGTTCTTC
CASRPRRNNEQFF
>TRBJ2-5|TRBV20-1|-|TRBD2
TGCAGTGCTAGAGCCCCGCTAGCGGGGCTAACCACCTACGAGCGGTACTTC
CSARAPLAGLTTYERYF
>TRBJ2-2|TRBV12-3/TRBV12-4|-|-
TGTGCCAGCGGGGGCCTTCTTAACACCGGGGAGCTGTTTTTT
CASGGLLNTGELFF
>TRBJ1-6|TRBV2|-|TRBD1
TGTGCCAGCAAACCAGGGGGCTATAATTCACCCCTCCACTTT
CASKPGGYNSPLHF
>TRBJ2-1|TRBV27|few|-
TGTGCCAGCAGTTTCGGGCGGGTCGGTAGCTCCTACAATGAGCAGTTCTTC
CASSFGRVGSSYNEQFF
>TRBJ2-7|TRBV3-1|-|-
TGTGCCAGCAGCCAGTTGGGGCAGTCCTACGAGCAGTACTTC
CASSQLGQSYEQYF
>TRBJ1-2|TRBV6-5|-|-
TGTGCCAGCAGTTACACCAGCCGGGACGGAGACTATGGCTACACCTTC
CASSYTSRDGDYGYTF
>TRBJ2-7|TRBV7-6|few|-
TGTGCCAGCAGCTTAGGACCTATGGGTGTGAGCGAGCAGTACTTC
CASSLGPMGVSEQYF
>TRBJ2-7|TRBV4-1|-|-
TGCGCCAGCAGCCAACTCGGACAGATCAATGAGCAGTACTTC
CASSQLGQINEQYF
>TRBJ2-7|TRBV7-9|-|-
TGTGCCAGCAGCTTGACCACCGGGGCAGGGATTTACGAGCAGTACTTC
CASSLTTGAGIYEQYF
>TRBJ2-1|TRBV27|few|-
TGTGCCAGCAGTCCCTCCTCGGCGTCTGAGCAGTTCTTC
CASSPSSASEQFF
>TRBJ2-1|TRBV15|-|TRBD2
TGTGCCACCAGCAGAGATTGGGGAGGGTACAATGAGCAGTTCTTC
CATSRDWGGYNEQFF
>TRBJ2-1|TRBV27|-|-
TGTGCCGGGGGACACGGCAATGAGCAGTTCTTC
CAGGHGNEQFF
>TRBJ2-7|TRBV4-2|-|TRBD2
TGTGCCAGCAGCCAAATGCAGGGAGGGTCGGACGAGCAGTACTTC
CASSQMQGGSDEQYF
>TRBJ1-6|TRBV12-3/TRBV12-4|-|TRBD1
TGTGCCAGCAGTTTAGCTTACGGACAGGCCAATTCACCCCTCCACTTT
CASSLAYGQANSPLHF
>TRBJ2-3|TRBV4-3|few|-
TGCGCCAGCAGCCAACTGTCTGAAATCACAGATACGCAGTATTTT
CASSQLSEITDTQYF
>TRBJ1-5|TRBV25-1|-|-
TGTGCCAGCGGAATGGGAGCTCAGCCCCAGCATTTT
CASGMGAQPQHF
>TRBJ2-4|TRBV4-1|-|-
TGCGCCAGCAGCCAAGTTGGAGGGTCGAACATTCAGTACTTC
CASSQVGGSNIQYF
>TRBJ2-1|TRBV5-8|-|-
TGTGCCAGCAGCTTGGCACGGAGATACAATGAGCAGTTCTTC
CASSLARRYNEQFF
>TRBJ2-2|TRBV29-1|once|TRBD1
TGCAGCGGGAAACAGGGGGCGGACACCGGGGAGCTGTTTTTT
CSGKQGADTGELFF
>TRBJ2-7|TRBV29-1|few|-
TGCAGCGTTAAGCATGTGGACTCTGACTCCTACGAGCAGTACTTC
CSVKHVDSDSYEQYF
>TRBJ2-1|TRBV29-1|few|-
TGCAGCGTTGAAGATCGTAGCTACAATGAGCAGTTCTTC
CSVEDRSYNEQFF
>TRBJ2-2|TRBV9|-|-
TGTGCCAGCAGCGTGGGGCCCTTCAATCTCGGGGAGCTGTTTTTT
CASSVGPFNLGELFF
>TRBJ2-5|TRBV4-1|-|-
TGCGCCAGCAGCCAAGAAGCCGTCGGAGAGACCCAGTACTTC
CASSQEAVGETQYF
>TRBJ1-2|TRBV18|-|-
TGTGCCAGCTCACCGAGAATCGGGGGAGACTATGGCTACACCTTC
CASSPRIGGDYGYTF
>TRBJ2-3|TRBV27|once|-
TGTGCCAGCAGTTTGACCTGGGGTTTTGATACGCAGTATTTT
CASSLTWGFDTQYF
>TRBJ2-5|TRBV20-1|few|TRBD2
TGCAGTGCTCTAGATAGCGGGGGGACAGAGACCCAGTACTTC
CSALDSGGTETQYF
>TRBJ2-7|TRBV10-3|-|-
TGTGCCATCAGGGTTGTGGGTTCCCACTACGAGCAGTACTTC
CAIRVVGSHYEQYF
>TRBJ1-2|TRBV10-3|-|-
TGTGCCATCACCACAACGGGGACCTATGGCTACACCTTC
CAITTTGTYGYTF
>TRBJ1-2|TRBV29-1|few|-
TGCAGCGTTGTTCAGTTACAGACTTATGGCTACACCTTC
CSVVQLQTYGYTF
>TRBJ2-7|TRBV5-1|once|-
TGCGCCAGCCGGTACCGGGACACAACCTACGAGCAGTACTTC
CASRYRDTTYEQYF
>TRBJ2-6|TRBV18|once|TRBD2
TGTGCCAGCTCACCCCTCGGGACTATTATCTCTGGGGCCAACGTCCTGACTTTC
CASSPLGTIISGANVLTF
>TRBJ1-2|TRBV20-1|many|TRBD1
TGCAGTGCTATTAGGCGGACAGGCTTAACTTATGGCTACACCTTC
CSAIRRTGLTYGYTF